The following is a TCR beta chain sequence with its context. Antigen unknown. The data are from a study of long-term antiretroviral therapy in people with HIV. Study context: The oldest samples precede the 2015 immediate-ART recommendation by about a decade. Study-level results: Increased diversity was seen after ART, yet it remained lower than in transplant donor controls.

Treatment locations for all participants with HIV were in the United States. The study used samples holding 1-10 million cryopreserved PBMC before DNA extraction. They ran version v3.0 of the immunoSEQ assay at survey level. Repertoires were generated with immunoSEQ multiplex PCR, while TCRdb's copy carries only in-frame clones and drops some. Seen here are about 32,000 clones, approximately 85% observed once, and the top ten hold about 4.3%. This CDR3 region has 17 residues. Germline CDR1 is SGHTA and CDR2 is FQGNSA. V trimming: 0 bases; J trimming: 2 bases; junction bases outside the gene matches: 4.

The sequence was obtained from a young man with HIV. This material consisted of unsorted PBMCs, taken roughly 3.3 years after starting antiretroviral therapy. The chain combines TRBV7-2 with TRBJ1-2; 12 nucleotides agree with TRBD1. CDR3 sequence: CASSLAGDRGRNYGYTF. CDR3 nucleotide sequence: TGTGCCAGCAGCTTAGCTGGGGACAGGGGGCGGAACTATGGCTACACCTTC. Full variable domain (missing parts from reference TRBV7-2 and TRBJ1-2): GAGVSQSPSNKVTEKGKDVELRCDPISGHTALYWYRQSLGQGLEFLIYFQGNSAPDKSGLPSDRFSAERTGGSVSTLTIQRTQQEDSAVYLCASSLAGDRGRNYGYTFGSGTRLTVV.